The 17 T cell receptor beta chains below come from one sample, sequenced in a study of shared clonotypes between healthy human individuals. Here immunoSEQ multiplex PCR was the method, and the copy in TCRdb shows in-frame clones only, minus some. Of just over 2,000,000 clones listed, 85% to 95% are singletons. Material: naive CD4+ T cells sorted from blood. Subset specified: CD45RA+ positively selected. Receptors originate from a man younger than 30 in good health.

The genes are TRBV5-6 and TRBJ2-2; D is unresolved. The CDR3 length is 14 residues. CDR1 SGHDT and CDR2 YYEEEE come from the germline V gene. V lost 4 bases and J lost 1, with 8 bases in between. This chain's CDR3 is CASSPARNTGELFF. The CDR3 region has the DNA TGTGCCAGCAGCCCGGCGAGGAACACCGGGGAGCTGTTTTTT.

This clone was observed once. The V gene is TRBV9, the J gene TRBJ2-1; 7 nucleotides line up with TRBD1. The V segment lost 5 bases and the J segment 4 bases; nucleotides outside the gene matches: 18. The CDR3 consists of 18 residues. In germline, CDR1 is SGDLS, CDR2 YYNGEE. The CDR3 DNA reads TGTGCCAGCAGGGCCCAGCAGCGTAAAGACAGGGCTTACAATGAGCAGTTCTTC. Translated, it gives CASRAQQRKDRAYNEQFF.

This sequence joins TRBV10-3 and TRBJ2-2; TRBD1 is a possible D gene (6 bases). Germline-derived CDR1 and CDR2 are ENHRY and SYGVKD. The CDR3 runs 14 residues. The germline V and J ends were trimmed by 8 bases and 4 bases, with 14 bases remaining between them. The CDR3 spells CAIGGRGTTGELFF. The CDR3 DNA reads TGTGCCATCGGGGGCCGGGGTACCACCGGGGAGCTGTTTTTT.

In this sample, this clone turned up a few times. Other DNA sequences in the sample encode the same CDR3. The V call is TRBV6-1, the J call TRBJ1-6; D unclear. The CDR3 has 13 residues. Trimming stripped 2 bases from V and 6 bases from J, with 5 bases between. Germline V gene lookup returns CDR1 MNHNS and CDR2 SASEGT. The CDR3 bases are TGTGCCAGCAGTGAATACAGTAATTCACCCCTCCACTTT. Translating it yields CASSEYSNSPLHF.

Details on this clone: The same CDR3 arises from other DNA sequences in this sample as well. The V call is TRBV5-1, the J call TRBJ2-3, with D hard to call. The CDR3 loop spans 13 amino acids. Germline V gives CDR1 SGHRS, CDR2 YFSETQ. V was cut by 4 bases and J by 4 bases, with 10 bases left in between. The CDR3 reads CASSPGGADTQYF. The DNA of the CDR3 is TGCGCCAGCAGCCCCGGTGGGGCAGATACGCAGTATTTT. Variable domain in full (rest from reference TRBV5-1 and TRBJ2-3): KAGVTQTPRYLIKTRGQQVTLSCSPISGHRSVSWYQQTPGQGLQFLFEYFSETQRNKGNFPGRFSGRQFSNSRSEMNVSTLELGDSALYLCASSPGGADTQYFGPGTRLTVL.

The CDR3 sequence: CASVKSGGLTTQYF. CDR3 in DNA: TGTGCCAGCGTAAAAAGCGGGGGGCTCACGACGCAGTATTTT. The rearrangement joins TRBV2 to TRBJ2-3, with 9 bases fitting TRBD2. V lost 8 bases to trimming and J lost 9 bases; unmatched junction nucleotides: 12. Germline CDR1 is SNHLY and CDR2 is FYNNEI. The CDR3 totals 14 residues.

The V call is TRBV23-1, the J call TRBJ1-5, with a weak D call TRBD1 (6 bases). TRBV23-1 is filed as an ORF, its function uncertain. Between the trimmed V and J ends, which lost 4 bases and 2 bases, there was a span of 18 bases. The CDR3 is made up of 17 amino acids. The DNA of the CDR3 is TGCGCCAGCAGTCCAAAAGGACTCAAGGGGGGCAATCAGCCCCAGCATTTT. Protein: CASSPKGLKGGNQPQHF.

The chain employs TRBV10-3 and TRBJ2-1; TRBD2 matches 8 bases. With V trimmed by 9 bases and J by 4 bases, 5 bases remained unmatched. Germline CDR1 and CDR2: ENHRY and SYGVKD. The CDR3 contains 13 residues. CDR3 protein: CAILADPYNEQFF. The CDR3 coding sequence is TGTGCCATACTAGCGGACCCTTACAATGAGCAGTTCTTC.

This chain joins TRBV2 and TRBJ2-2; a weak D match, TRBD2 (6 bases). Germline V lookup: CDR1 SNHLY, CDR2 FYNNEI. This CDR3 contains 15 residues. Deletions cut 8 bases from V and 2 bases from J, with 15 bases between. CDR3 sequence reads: CASLVPSVNTGELFF. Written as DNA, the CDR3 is TGTGCCAGCTTGGTGCCTAGCGTTAACACCGGGGAGCTGTTTTTT. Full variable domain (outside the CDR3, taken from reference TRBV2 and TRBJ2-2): EPEVTQTPSHQVTQMGQEVILRCVPISNHLYFYWYRQILGQKVEFLVSFYNNEISEKSEIFDDQFSVERPDGSNFTLKIRSTKLEDSAMYFCASLVPSVNTGELFFGEGSRLTVL.

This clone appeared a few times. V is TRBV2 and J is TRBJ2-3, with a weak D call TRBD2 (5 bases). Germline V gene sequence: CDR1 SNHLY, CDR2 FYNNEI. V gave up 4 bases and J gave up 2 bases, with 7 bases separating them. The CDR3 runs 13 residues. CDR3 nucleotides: TGTGCCAGCAGTGGAGGGCACACAGATACGCAGTATTTT. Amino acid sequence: CASSGGHTDTQYF.

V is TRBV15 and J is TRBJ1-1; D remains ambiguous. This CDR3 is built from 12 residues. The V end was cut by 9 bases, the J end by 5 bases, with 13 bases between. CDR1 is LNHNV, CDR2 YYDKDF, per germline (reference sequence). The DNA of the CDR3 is TGTGCCACATCTATCGCGAGGACTGAAGCTTTCTTT. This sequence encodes CATSIARTEAFF.

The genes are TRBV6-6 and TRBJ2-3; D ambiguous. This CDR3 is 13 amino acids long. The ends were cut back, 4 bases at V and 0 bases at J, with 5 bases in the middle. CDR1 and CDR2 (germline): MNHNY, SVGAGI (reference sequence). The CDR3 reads CASSLLSTDTQYF. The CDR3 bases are TGTGCCAGCAGTTTACTAAGCACAGATACGCAGTATTTT.

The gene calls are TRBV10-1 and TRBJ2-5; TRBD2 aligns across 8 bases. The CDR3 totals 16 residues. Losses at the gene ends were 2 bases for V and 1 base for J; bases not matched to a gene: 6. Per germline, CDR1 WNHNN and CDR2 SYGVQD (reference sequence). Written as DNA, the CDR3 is TGCGCCAGCAGTGAGATAGCGGGGAATTTCCAAGAGACCCAGTACTTC. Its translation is CASSEIAGNFQETQYF.

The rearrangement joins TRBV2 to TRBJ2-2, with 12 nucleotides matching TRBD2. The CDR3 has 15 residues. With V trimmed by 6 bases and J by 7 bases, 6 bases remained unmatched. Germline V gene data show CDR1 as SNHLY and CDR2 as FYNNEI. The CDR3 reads CASRTGLAGFGELFF. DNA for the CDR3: TGTGCCAGCAGGACCGGACTAGCGGGATTCGGGGAGCTGTTTTTT. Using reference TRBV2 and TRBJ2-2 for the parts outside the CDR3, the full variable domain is EPEVTQTPSHQVTQMGQEVILRCVPISNHLYFYWYRQILGQKVEFLVSFYNNEISEKSEIFDDQFSVERPDGSNFTLKIRSTKLEDSAMYFCASRTGLAGFGELFFGEGSRLTVL.

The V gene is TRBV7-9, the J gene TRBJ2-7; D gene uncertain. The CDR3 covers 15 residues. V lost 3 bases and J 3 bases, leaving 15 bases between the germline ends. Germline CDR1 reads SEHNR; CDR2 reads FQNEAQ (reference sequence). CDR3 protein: CASSFRAKGGYEQYF. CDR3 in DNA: TGTGCCAGCAGCTTTAGGGCTAAGGGCGGCTACGAGCAGTACTTC.

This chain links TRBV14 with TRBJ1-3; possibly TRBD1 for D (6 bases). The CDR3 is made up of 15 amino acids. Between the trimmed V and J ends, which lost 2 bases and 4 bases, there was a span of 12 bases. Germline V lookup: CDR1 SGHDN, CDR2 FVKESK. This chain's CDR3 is CASSQQGNRGNTIYF. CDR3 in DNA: TGTGCCAGCAGCCAACAGGGGAATAGGGGAAACACCATATATTTT. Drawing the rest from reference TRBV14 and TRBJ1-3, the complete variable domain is EAGVTQFPSHSVIEKGQTVTLRCDPISGHDNLYWYRRVMGKEIKFLLHFVKESKQDESGMPNNRFLAERTGGTYSTLKVQPAELEDSGVYFCASSQQGNRGNTIYFGEGSWLTVV.

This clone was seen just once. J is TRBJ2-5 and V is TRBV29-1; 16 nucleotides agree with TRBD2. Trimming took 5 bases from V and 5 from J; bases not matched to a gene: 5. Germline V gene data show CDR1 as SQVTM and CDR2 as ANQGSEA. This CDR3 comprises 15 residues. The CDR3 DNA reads TGCAGCGTTCCCGGGACTAGCGGGAGGGCGGAGACCCAGTACTTC. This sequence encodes CSVPGTSGRAETQYF.